The next 16 T cell receptor beta chains were all read from a single sample in a study of beta chain features in type 1 diabetes. Expressed TCRB transcripts got sequenced, as all isolated RNA was reverse transcribed. The protocol was immunoSEQ multiplex PCR, while the TCRdb copy is restricted to in-frame clones and leaves out a portion. Altogether 450,000 to 550,000 clones are present, 30% being singletons, with the ten largest covering about 0.065%. The sequencing input was naive CD4+ T cells from blood. Every receptor here comes from a man between 18 and 29 years old in good health.

This chain joins TRBV19 and TRBJ2-2; 13 bases are shared with TRBD2. Looked up from germline, CDR1 is LNHDA and CDR2 is SQIVND (reference sequence). V shed 4 bases, J shed 6 bases, and the junction held 5 bases outside the gene matches. The CDR3 extends over 16 amino acids. CDR3 sequence (DNA): TGTGCCAGTAGTAGACGGACTAGCGGGAGTTCCGGGGAGCTGTTTTTT. Encoded protein: CASSRRTSGSSGELFF.

The V and J genes are TRBV7-2 and TRBJ2-3; 7 bases agree with TRBD2. Germline CDR1 SGHTA, CDR2 FQGNSA. This CDR3 contains 16 residues. V shed 5 bases, J shed 7 bases, and the junction held 15 bases outside the gene matches. The CDR3 DNA sequence: TGTGCCAGCAGCGATGCTAGCGGCTTTGGGGCAAATACGCAGTATTTT. This encodes CASSDASGFGANTQYF.

Turning to this clone: The same CDR3 can be traced to other DNA sequences in this sample. The chain is built from TRBV20-1 and TRBJ2-5; D is unresolved. From germline, CDR1 is DFQATT and CDR2 SNEGSKA (reference sequence). The CDR3 spans 11 residues. V gave up 3 bases and J gave up 5 bases, with 7 bases separating them. CDR3 protein: CSARVGETQYF. CDR3 sequence (DNA): TGCAGTGCTAGGGTGGGGGAGACCCAGTACTTC.

This clone has more than one count but fewer than ten. The chain joins TRBV30 to TRBJ2-1; 9 positions match TRBD1. From germline, CDR1 is GTSNPN and CDR2 SVGIG (reference sequence). V lost 3 bases to trimming and J lost 5 bases; unmatched junction nucleotides: 8. There are 15 residues in the CDR3. CDR3 amino acids: CAWSRLRTGDNEQFF. The CDR3 DNA is TGTGCCTGGAGCCGTCTCCGGACAGGGGACAATGAGCAGTTCTTC.

V usage is TRBV6-5 and J usage is TRBJ1-2, with 9 bases lining up with TRBD1. Germline loops: CDR1 MNHEY, CDR2 SVGAGI. There are 15 residues in the CDR3. V lost 5 bases and J lost 8; bases outside the gene matches: 12. CDR3 bases: TGTGCCAGCAGTCCCACGGACAGGGGAACGAGGGGCTACACCTTC. This translates into CASSPTDRGTRGYTF.

The V call is TRBV30, the J call TRBJ2-7; TRBD2 is a possible D gene (5 bases). The ends were cut back, 3 bases at V and 4 bases at J, with 13 bases in the middle. This CDR3 spans 13 amino acids. Germline V gene data show CDR1 as GTSNPN and CDR2 as SVGIG (reference sequence). The CDR3 DNA sequence: TGTGCCTGGAGCGGGAACTTGGGGTACGAGCAGTACTTC. Its translation is CAWSGNLGYEQYF.

This clone has a handful of counts. The rearrangement links TRBV4-3 to TRBJ2-3; D might be TRBD2 (6 bases). This CDR3 is built from 14 residues. V gave up 4 bases and J gave up 2 bases, with 10 bases separating them. Germline CDR1 reads LGHNA; CDR2 reads YSLEER. This CDR3 reads CASSRGVNTDTQYF. The CDR3 nucleotides read TGCGCCAGCAGCCGGGGGGTAAACACAGATACGCAGTATTTT.

V is TRBV29-1 and J is TRBJ2-7; a possible D gene is TRBD2 (6 bases). The CDR3 runs to 13 residues. V gave up 8 bases and J gave up 0 bases, with 14 bases separating them. Germline assignment: CDR1 SQVTM and CDR2 ANQGSEA. DNA for the CDR3: TGCAGCATCATTACTAGCTACTCCTACGAGCAGTACTTC. This encodes CSIITSYSYEQYF.

V is TRBV25-1 and J is TRBJ2-3; D is tentatively TRBD1 or TRBD2 (5 bases each). V lost 7 bases and J lost 1, with 21 bases in between. There are 17 residues in the CDR3. Germline assignment: CDR1 MGHDK and CDR2 SYGVNS. The CDR3 DNA follows: TGTGCCAGCACCTCCTCCCTGGGGCGTAGCGGCACAGATACGCAGTATTTT. Protein sequence: CASTSSLGRSGTDTQYF.

The table lists this clone with a count of one. This rearrangement joins TRBV18 to TRBJ2-5; D might be TRBD1 (5 bases). Trimming left V 0 bases short and J 6 bases short, with 11 bases between. The CDR3 totals 14 residues. Germline V gene lookup returns CDR1 KGHSH and CDR2 LQKENI. The CDR3 region has the DNA TGTGCCAGCTCACCACCGTCTCGGACACAGACCCAGTACTTC. Amino acid sequence: CASSPPSRTQTQYF.

This chain uses TRBV29-1 with TRBJ2-7; the match to TRBD2 covers 8 bases. CDR3 length: 14 residues. Germline CDR1 is SQVTM and CDR2 is ANQGSEA. Trimming cost V 6 bases and J 5 bases; bases outside gene matches: 12. CDR3 nucleotide sequence: TGCAGCGTAGGAAATGGACTAGCTATCAACGAGCAGTACTTC. It translates to CSVGNGLAINEQYF.

This clone came up a few times. The chain has TRBV29-1 and TRBJ2-4; 12 bases are a match to TRBD2. V was pared by 4 bases and J by 8 bases, with 6 bases of the junction left unmatched. CDR3 size: 14 residues. CDR1 is SQVTM, CDR2 ANQGSEA, per germline. The CDR3 DNA sequence: TGCAGCGTTGGGCCTAGCGGGAGGGCCGACATTCAGTACTTC. Its translation: CSVGPSGRADIQYF.

V usage is TRBV5-1 and J usage is TRBJ1-2; D is ambiguous. This CDR3 contains 12 residues. The V end was cut by 1 base, the J end by 4 bases, with 5 bases between. Germline V gene sequence: CDR1 SGHRS, CDR2 YFSETQ. In DNA, the CDR3 is TGCGCCAGCAGCTTGCCAAGCTATGGCTACACCTTC. Encoded protein: CASSLPSYGYTF.

This clone was seen a handful of times. This chain links TRBV9 with TRBJ2-1; 10 nucleotides match TRBD2. Per the germline V gene, CDR1 is SGDLS and CDR2 is YYNGEE. This CDR3 is built from 13 residues. The J segment lost 12 bases and the V segment lost 0 bases, leaving 3 bases of the junction unmatched. The CDR3: CASSVELAGPQFF. CDR3 sequence (DNA): TGTGCCAGCAGCGTAGAACTAGCGGGACCGCAGTTCTTC.

The gene calls are TRBV5-1 and TRBJ2-1; D may be TRBD1 or TRBD2 (6 bases each). CDR1 SGHRS and CDR2 YFSETQ come from the germline V gene. The ends were cut back, 1 base at V and 0 bases at J, with 14 bases in the middle. This CDR3 spans 17 amino acids. CDR3 in DNA: TGCGCCAGCAGCTTGTGGGGGGCCACGAGCTCCTACAATGAGCAGTTCTTC. Translated, it gives CASSLWGATSSYNEQFF.

This clone was seen a handful of times. The same CDR3 is also encoded by other DNA sequences in this sample. The V gene is TRBV7-9, the J gene TRBJ2-7, with D possibly matching TRBD2 (5 bases). Germline CDR1 is SEHNR and CDR2 is FQNEAQ (reference sequence). Between the trimmed V and J ends, which lost 5 bases and 1 base, there was a span of 12 bases. CDR3 size: 14 residues. The CDR3 spells CASSPRTGSYEQYF. CDR3 nucleotide sequence: TGTGCCAGCAGCCCCCGGACGGGATCCTACGAGCAGTACTTC.